Sequencing of this TCR beta chain was carried out in a study of regulatory T cells in long-lasting Graves disease. Study outcomes and limitations: Small sample size may have lowered accuracy.

The sample holds a few counts of this clonotype. What it recognizes is unknown. Per germline, CDR1 SQVTM and CDR2 ANQGSEA. Trimming left V 0 bases short and J 6 bases short, with 6 bases between. This CDR3 has 12 amino acids. Arm-PCR of CDR3 regions and iRepertoire HTBI primers were the basis on which TCR beta libraries were built. TCRdb itself ran the multiplex PCR reads through MiXCR, one entry per CDR3 protein. The sample lists about 620,000 distinct CDR3 sequences; under 20% were seen once. As to time point: newly diagnosed GD, antithyroid drugs for less than 3 months. With RNA extracted from PBMCs as input, the TCR library was made. These same data were also listed under a study on T cells in Graves' hyperthyroidism and ophthalmopathy. That paper notes: Newly diagnosed hyperthyroidism patients aged 18 to 65 years had disease lasting under 2 months. The HTBI set primed first-round TCR CDR3 RT-PCR. Blood also carried most thyroid clonotypes expanded above 0.001.

The chain links TRBV29-1 to TRBJ1-5; no clear D gene. The origin of this receptor is a woman between 25 and 40 years old with Graves disease. The specimen comprised peripheral blood mononuclear cells (PBMCs), sampled at new diagnosis, from a patient treated with antithyroid drugs. CDR3 loop: CSVEDPGQPQHF. CDR3 nucleotides: TGCAGCGTTGAAGATCCCGGTCAGCCCCAGCATTTT.